These T cell receptor beta chains were read from a single sample in a study of control samples from healthy donors and cancer patients. This table comes from immunoSEQ multiplex PCR, and its TCRdb copy is limited to in-frame clones, with some not included. The sample contains some 140,000 clones, 80% to 95% of which appear only once. The sample comprised blood. These receptors came from a man aged 25-45 years in good health. CDR3s include the opening cysteine and the closing phenylalanine or tryptophan. A D gene is named only where the DNA matches it firmly. Size is omitted from some rows. Given values are once, few, many or a class for expanded clones.

abundance	v_gene	d_gene	j_gene	CDR3nt	CDR3aa
-	TRBV4-3	TRBD2	TRBJ2-1	TGCGCCAGCAGCCAAACCGGGACTAGCGGGAGAGGGTACAATGAGCAGTTCTTC	CASSQTGTSGRGYNEQFF
once	TRBV5-1	TRBD2	TRBJ2-1	TGCGCCAGCAGCTTACTAGCGGGAGGTGGCAATGAGCAGTTCTTC	CASSLLAGGGNEQFF
-	TRBV6-5	-	TRBJ2-4	TGTGCCAGCTCGACAGAGCTTGGGGTTCAGTACTTC	CASSTELGVQYF
-	TRBV11-2	TRBD2	TRBJ2-3	TGTGCCAGCAGCGGCGGGACTAGCGGGAGGTATACGCAGTATTTT	CASSGGTSGRYTQYF
-	TRBV28	-	TRBJ2-7	TGTGCCAGCAGTCCTTGGTCCCTCGGGGAGGAGCAGTACTTC	CASSPWSLGEEQYF
-	TRBV30	-	TRBJ1-3	TGTGCCTGGAGGAAGAGCTCTGGAAACACCATATATTTT	CAWRKSSGNTIYF
-	TRBV6-5	-	TRBJ2-5	TGTGCCAGCAGTTACTCTGTCTGGGCGGGGCAAGAGACCCAGTACTTC	CASSYSVWAGQETQYF
-	TRBV20-1	-	TRBJ2-1	TGCAGTGCCAGAACCTATGAGCAGTTCTTC	CSARTYEQFF
few	TRBV6-5	TRBD2	TRBJ2-1	TGTGCCAGCCTTATCAGCACCGGGACTAGCAGTGAGCAGTTCTTC	CASLISTGTSSEQFF
few	TRBV12-3/TRBV12-4	-	TRBJ2-7	TGTGCCACCTACCCGCTTTTCAGGGTCGGGCAGTACTTC	CATYPLFRVGQYF
-	TRBV7-9	-	TRBJ2-2	TGTGCCAGCAGCCCAGGGACTCGGATACCGAACACCGGGGAGCTGTTTTTT	CASSPGTRIPNTGELFF
-	TRBV28	-	TRBJ1-1	TGTGCCAGCAGTTTAGGAAGGAACACTGAAGCTTTCTTT	CASSLGRNTEAFF
-	TRBV18	-	TRBJ2-3	TGTGCCAGCTCACCATATCGGGACTCCCGGACTTGGGATACGCAGTATTTT	CASSPYRDSRTWDTQYF
-	TRBV14	-	TRBJ1-3	TGTGCCAGCAGCCAAACCGGGTTTTCCACCATATATTTT	CASSQTGFSTIYF
once	TRBV3-1/TRBV3-2	TRBD2	TRBJ2-1	TGTGCCAGCAGCCTGGGGACTAGCGGGCGGAATGAGCAGTTCTTC	CASSLGTSGRNEQFF
-	TRBV11-1	-	TRBJ2-1	TGTGCCAGCAGCATACTAGGTAGGCAGGGCAATGAGCAGTTCTTC	CASSILGRQGNEQFF
-	TRBV11-3	TRBD2	TRBJ2-1	TGTGCCAGCAGCTTAGGAGCGGGAAGGTCCTACAATGAGCAGTTCTTC	CASSLGAGRSYNEQFF